Reported below is one T cell receptor beta chain. These data come from a study of identical twins. After removal of 7 bases from V and 2 bases from J, the junction contained 10 bases not matched to a gene. The CDR3 contains 15 residues. CDR1 is SGHTA, CDR2 FQGNSA, per germline. Template switching, a step in the protocol, added a universal primer site, and cDNA carried unique molecular identifiers. TCRdb reprocessed the 5' RACE reads via MiXCR and lists one record per CDR3 protein. The sample has around 670,000 distinct CDR3 sequences; over 5% are singletons. Sequenced: naive T cells sorted from blood. The sequence came from a man in his late teens or twenties in good health. The chain combines TRBV7-2 with TRBJ1-2; 7 bases are a match to TRBD1. The CDR3 sequence: CASTVVGGQNYGYTF. CDR3 nucleotides: TGTGCCAGCACCGTCGTGGGGGGACAGAACTATGGCTACACCTTC. Combining the CDR3 with reference TRBV7-2 and TRBJ1-2 gives the whole variable domain GAGVSQSPSNKVTEKGKDVELRCDPISGHTALYWYRQSLGQGLEFLIYFQGNSAPDKSGLPSDRFSAERTGGSVSTLTIQRTQQEDSAVYLCASTVVGGQNYGYTFGSGTRLTVV.